The 32 T cell receptor beta chains given below trace back to one sample, sequenced in a study of blood T cell repertoires in COVID-19. Sequencing was performed with immunoSEQ multiplex PCR; in TCRdb, only in-frame clones are kept and a portion is missing. The table lists approximately 70,000 clones, 90% to 95% of them singletons. The sample was peripheral blood. The receptors come from a man aged 35 to 55 with COVID-19, enrolled during active disease.

The V and J genes are TRBV5-5 and TRBJ2-1; D remains ambiguous. CDR3 length: 14 amino acids. Germline V gives CDR1 SGHKS, CDR2 YYEKEE (reference sequence). V was shortened by 1 base and J by 5 bases, with 10 bases between the two germline ends. CDR3 nucleotides: TGTGCCAGCAGCTTGTTCGCCCAGAACAATGAGCAGTTCTTC. This translates into CASSLFAQNNEQFF.

The rearrangement joins TRBV18 to TRBJ1-1, with D hard to call. Germline-derived CDR1 and CDR2 are KGHSH and LQKENI. V lost 6 bases and J 0 bases, leaving 17 bases between the germline ends. The CDR3 is 16 residues long. The CDR3 here is CASSTGDREMNTEAFF. In nucleotides, the CDR3 is TGTGCCAGCTCTACCGGGGATCGGGAAATGAACACTGAAGCTTTCTTT.

This chain joins TRBV7-9 and TRBJ2-6; TRBD1 is a possible D gene (5 bases). This CDR3 has 13 amino acids. The ends were cut back, 7 bases at V and 4 bases at J, with 8 bases in the middle. Germline CDR1 is SEHNR and CDR2 is FQNEAQ (reference sequence). The CDR3 here is CASIRTGANVLTF. The CDR3 DNA reads TGTGCCAGCATCAGGACAGGGGCCAACGTCCTGACTTTC.

The chain links TRBV6-5 to TRBJ1-2; TRBD1 is a possible D gene (5 bases). V lost 6 bases and J lost 4, with 15 bases in between. The germline V gene has CDR1 MNHEY and CDR2 SVGAGI. The CDR3 runs 14 residues. The CDR3 DNA sequence: TGTGCCAGCAGACTCCAGGGCGGATTCTATGGCTACACCTTC. Protein product: CASRLQGGFYGYTF.

This clone was counted once. The V call is TRBV19, the J call TRBJ2-5; 8 positions match TRBD1. From germline, CDR1 is LNHDA and CDR2 SQIVND (reference sequence). With 10 bases clipped from V and 2 bases from J, the junction kept 6 bases outside the gene matches. The CDR3 length is 13 residues. The DNA for the CDR3 is TGTGCCACCGGGACAGGTTGTCAAGAGACCCAGTACTTC. This encodes CATGTGCQETQYF.

The rearrangement uses TRBV27 and TRBJ2-3, with TRBD2 identical over 11 bases. This CDR3 has 15 amino acids. Trimming at V came to 6 bases and at J to 2 bases, leaving 4 bases not matched to a gene. Germline V gene data show CDR1 as MNHEY and CDR2 as SMNVEV (reference sequence). The CDR3 loop is CASSRLAGHTDTQYF. In DNA, the CDR3 is TGTGCCAGCAGCAGACTAGCGGGGCACACAGATACGCAGTATTTT.

This rearrangement joins TRBV19 to TRBJ1-5, with TRBD1 matching over 7 bases. Per the germline V gene, CDR1 is LNHDA and CDR2 is SQIVND (reference sequence). There are 14 residues in the CDR3. Trimming took 6 bases from V and 5 from J; bases not matched to a gene: 7. CDR3 DNA sequence: TGTGCCAGTAGCCACCTAGGGGGCGATCAGCCCCAGCATTTT. As protein: CASSHLGGDQPQHF.

This clone was found a few times. J is TRBJ2-7 and V is TRBV6-5; 7 bases agree with TRBD2. Germline CDR1 and CDR2: MNHEY and SVGAGI. V dropped 5 bases and J dropped 4; count of bases not matched to a gene: 8. The CDR3 spans 14 residues. The CDR3 sequence is CASSRSGEYYEQYF. The DNA of the CDR3 is TGTGCCAGCAGTCGGAGCGGGGAGTATTACGAGCAGTACTTC.

CDR3 sequence reads: CASSYSGAGGLSEQFF. The CDR3 DNA follows: TGTGCCAGCAGCTACTCTGGGGCGGGGGGGCTGAGTGAGCAGTTCTTC. The rearrangement joins TRBV7-2 to TRBJ2-1; 9 bases line up with TRBD2. CDR1 and CDR2 (germline): SGHTA, FQGNSA. This CDR3 has 16 amino acids. V was pared by 4 bases and J by 9 bases, with 13 bases of the junction left unmatched.

The chain is built from TRBV6-5 and TRBJ2-7, with D perhaps matching TRBD1 (7 bases). The length of the CDR3 is 14 residues. V shed 7 bases and J shed 6 bases, with 19 bases lying between them. Germline CDR1 is MNHEY and CDR2 is SVGAGI. The CDR3 sequence: CASTRRGEVPEQYF. The CDR3, as DNA: TGTGCCAGCACCCGCAGGGGGGAAGTTCCCGAGCAGTACTTC.

The CDR3 sequence: CASSLEFEEQYF. As DNA, the CDR3 is TGTGCCAGCAGCTTGGAGTTTGAGGAGCAGTACTTC. This chain links TRBV5-4 with TRBJ2-7; no reliable D call. This CDR3 is 12 amino acids long. Germline V lookup: CDR1 SGHNT, CDR2 YYREEE (reference sequence). Trimming stripped 0 bases from V and 7 bases from J, with 8 bases between.

The V gene is TRBV20-1, the J gene TRBJ1-5; D might be TRBD1 (5 bases). CDR1 and CDR2 from the germline V gene are DFQATT and SNEGSKA (reference sequence). With 3 bases removed from V and 0 bases from J, the gap between germline ends came to 15 bases. The CDR3 is made up of 16 amino acids. The CDR3 here is CSASRGSGDSNQPQHF. CDR3 nucleotide sequence: TGCAGTGCTAGTAGAGGATCGGGGGATAGCAATCAGCCCCAGCATTTT.

DNA for the CDR3: TGTGCCAGCAGACCGGGGGCGGGAGGGTACGAGCAGTACTTC. Its protein product is CASRPGAGGYEQYF. The chain recombines TRBV3-1 (or the pseudogene TRBV3-2) with TRBJ2-7; 9 nucleotides agree with TRBD2. CDR1 is LGHDT and CDR2 is YNNKEL in the germline V gene (reference sequence). The CDR3 extends over 14 amino acids. The V segment lost 6 bases and the J segment 4 bases; nucleotides outside the gene matches: 7.

This chain uses TRBV7-3 with TRBJ1-4; TRBD1 matches 10 bases. CDR3 length: 15 residues. CDR1 and CDR2 from the germline V gene are SGHTA and FQGTGA. With 4 bases clipped from V and 8 bases from J, the junction kept 7 bases outside the gene matches. In nucleotides, the CDR3 is TGTGCCAGCAGCTCCACGACAGGGGGCCTCGAAAAACTGTTTTTT. Its translation: CASSSTTGGLEKLFF.

The chain recombines TRBV5-1 with TRBJ1-6; TRBD1 matches at 10 bases. The germline V gene has CDR1 SGHRS and CDR2 YFSETQ. The CDR3 is made up of 14 amino acids. V was clipped by 4 bases and J by 7 bases; unmatched bases: 2. CDR3 coding DNA: TGCGCCAGCAGCGCGGACAGGGGGAATTCACCCCTCCACTTT. Amino acid sequence: CASSADRGNSPLHF.

This chain connects TRBV2 to TRBJ1-1; D not resolved. The V end was cut by 0 bases, the J end by 3 bases, with 5 bases between. The CDR3 has 13 amino acids. Germline CDR1 SNHLY, CDR2 FYNNEI. CDR3 protein: CASSEASYTEAFF. Written as DNA, the CDR3 is TGTGCCAGCAGTGAAGCGTCGTACACTGAAGCTTTCTTT.

With regard to this clone: Other DNA sequences in this sample translate to the same CDR3. The genes are TRBV5-1 and TRBJ2-5; 8 bases are a match to TRBD1. The V segment lost 0 bases and the J segment 0 bases; nucleotides outside the gene matches: 1. The CDR3 has 15 amino acids. Germline loops: CDR1 SGHRS, CDR2 YFSETQ. The CDR3 here is CASSLGQGYQETQYF. Here the CDR3 DNA reads TGCGCCAGCAGCTTGGGACAGGGGTACCAAGAGACCCAGTACTTC.

The V and J genes are TRBV4-1 and TRBJ2-6; no clear D gene. V lost 1 base to trimming and J lost 0 bases, with 4 bases between them. From germline, CDR1 is MGHRA and CDR2 YSYEKL. The CDR3 contains 15 residues. The CDR3 sequence is CASSQGSSGANVLTF. The CDR3 region has the DNA TGCGCCAGCAGCCAAGGTAGCTCTGGGGCCAACGTCCTGACTTTC.

The chain uses TRBV7-9 and TRBJ1-1; D is possibly TRBD1 (6 bases). The germline V gene encodes CDR1 SEHNR and CDR2 FQNEAQ (reference sequence). The ends were cut back, 4 bases at V and 0 bases at J, with 15 bases in the middle. The CDR3 spans 16 residues. The CDR3 nucleotides read TGTGCCAGCAGCTCCCCCCCCGGGACAATGAACACTGAAGCTTTCTTT. It is translated as CASSSPPGTMNTEAFF.

J is TRBJ1-2 and V is TRBV19; unclear D gene. Trimming left V 7 bases short and J 2 bases short, with 8 bases between. Looked up from germline, CDR1 is LNHDA and CDR2 is SQIVND (reference sequence). The CDR3 length is 12 residues. In nucleotides, the CDR3 is TGTGCCAGTAATAGTCAAAACTATGGCTACACCTTC. The encoded protein is CASNSQNYGYTF.

This chain joins TRBV11-1 and TRBJ2-3; D might be TRBD1 (5 bases). V was cut by 6 bases and J by 3 bases, with 13 bases left in between. Germline-derived CDR1 and CDR2 are SGHAT and FQDESV (reference sequence). This CDR3 is 14 amino acids long. The CDR3 region is CASRRTQQTDTQYF. The CDR3 nucleotides read TGTGCCAGCAGGCGGACACAACAAACAGATACGCAGTATTTT. The complete variable domain, with remaining parts taken from reference TRBV11-1 and TRBJ2-3, reads EAEVAQSPRYKITEKSQAVAFWCDPISGHATLYWYRQILGQGPELLVQFQDESVVDDSQLPKDRFSAERLKGVDSTLKIQPAELGDSAMYLCASRRTQQTDTQYFGPGTRLTVL.

The chain carries TRBV7-6 and TRBJ2-3; D might be TRBD2 (7 bases). Germline lookup yields CDR1 SGHVS and CDR2 FNYEAQ. This CDR3 contains 14 residues. V lost 2 bases, J lost 5 bases, and 11 bases lay in between. For the CDR3, the DNA is TGTGCCAGCAGCTTAAGGGGGGGCAGAGATACGCAGTATTTT. The encoded protein is CASSLRGGRDTQYF.

The chain carries TRBV5-1 and TRBJ1-1; 9 positions agree with TRBD1. CDR3 length: 15 residues. V lost 3 bases, J lost 4 bases, and 7 bases stayed unmatched. Germline V gene data show CDR1 as SGHRS and CDR2 as YFSETQ. CDR3 loop: CASSSQGQGATEAFF. The CDR3 DNA is TGCGCCAGCAGCTCCCAGGGACAGGGAGCCACTGAAGCTTTCTTT.

V and J are TRBV5-1 and TRBJ2-1, with TRBD1 matching over 9 bases. V dropped 2 bases and J dropped 5; count of bases not matched to a gene: 5. Germline assignment: CDR1 SGHRS and CDR2 YFSETQ. CDR3 length: 15 amino acids. Here the CDR3 reads CASSLRDRANNEQFF. CDR3 DNA: TGCGCCAGCAGCTTACGGGACAGGGCGAACAATGAGCAGTTCTTC.

This chain uses TRBV30 with TRBJ2-5; 11 positions match TRBD2. After removal of 1 base from V and 1 base from J, the junction contained 5 bases not matched to a gene. This CDR3 comprises 16 residues. Germline lookup yields CDR1 GTSNPN and CDR2 SVGIG (reference sequence). The CDR3 region has the DNA TGTGCCTGGAGTGAGGCTAGCGGGGGGCCCCAAGAGACCCAGTACTTC. This gives the protein CAWSEASGGPQETQYF.

This clone was picked up one time. The chain uses TRBV4-1 and TRBJ2-7; 14 nucleotides align to TRBD2. Trimming took 1 base from V and 4 from J; bases not matched to a gene: 9. There are 18 residues in the CDR3. Germline CDR1 is MGHRA and CDR2 is YSYEKL. The CDR3, as DNA: TGCGCCAGCAGCCAAGGACCCCCTCGGACTAGCGGGGGGTACGAGCAGTACTTC. Translation gives CASSQGPPRTSGGYEQYF.

This chain uses TRBV10-3 with TRBJ2-3, with a weak D call TRBD2 (7 bases). V was pared by 6 bases and J by 5 bases, with 9 bases between. The CDR3 is made up of 12 amino acids. Looked up from germline, CDR1 is ENHRY and CDR2 is SYGVKD. CDR3 nucleotide sequence: TGTGCCATCAGAGGGGGGGTAGATACGCAGTATTTT. Encoded protein: CAIRGGVDTQYF.

The V call is TRBV5-1, the J call TRBJ2-2; weak D call: TRBD1 (5 bases). Germline V lookup: CDR1 SGHRS, CDR2 YFSETQ. The CDR3 consists of 16 residues. V gave up 6 bases and J gave up 6 bases, with 21 bases separating them. Here the CDR3 DNA reads TGCGCCAGCACCCCGCTGGGCCAGGGCTTTGCCGGGGAGCTGTTTTTT. It yields the protein CASTPLGQGFAGELFF.

The rearrangement links TRBV5-4 to TRBJ2-5; D gene unclear. This CDR3 contains 12 residues. Germline V gene lookup returns CDR1 SGHNT and CDR2 YYREEE (reference sequence). Between the trimmed V and J ends, which lost 3 bases and 5 bases, there was a span of 8 bases. CDR3 in DNA: TGTGCCAGCAGCTCTCAGGATGAGACCCAGTACTTC. Residues: CASSSQDETQYF.

The genes are TRBV10-3 and TRBJ1-6; no clear D. The V and J ends lost 3 bases and 0 bases respectively, with 15 bases between them. The germline CDR1 and CDR2 sequences are ENHRY and SYGVKD. The CDR3 is made up of 18 amino acids. In DNA, the CDR3 is TGTGCCATCAGTGATTTTGTAACCCGGGACTCCTATAATTCACCCCTCCACTTT. It codes for CAISDFVTRDSYNSPLHF.

This sequence joins TRBV6-6 and TRBJ1-6, with D perhaps matching TRBD1 (6 bases). The CDR3 is made up of 12 amino acids. Trimming stripped 6 bases from V and 13 bases from J, with 13 bases between. Germline V gives CDR1 MNHNY, CDR2 SVGAGI (reference sequence). CDR3 nucleotide sequence: TGTGCCAGCAGCAGGGACACGGAGCCCCTCCACTTT. Encoded protein: CASSRDTEPLHF.

The count of this clone is one. The chain links TRBV30 to TRBJ2-5; TRBD1 aligns across 11 bases. Germline lookup yields CDR1 GTSNPN and CDR2 SVGIG (reference sequence). This CDR3 contains 13 residues. After removal of 4 bases from V and 4 bases from J, the junction contained 2 bases not matched to a gene. The CDR3 nucleotides are TGTGCCTGGAAAGGGACAGGGGGAGAGACCCAGTACTTC. Amino acids: CAWKGTGGETQYF.